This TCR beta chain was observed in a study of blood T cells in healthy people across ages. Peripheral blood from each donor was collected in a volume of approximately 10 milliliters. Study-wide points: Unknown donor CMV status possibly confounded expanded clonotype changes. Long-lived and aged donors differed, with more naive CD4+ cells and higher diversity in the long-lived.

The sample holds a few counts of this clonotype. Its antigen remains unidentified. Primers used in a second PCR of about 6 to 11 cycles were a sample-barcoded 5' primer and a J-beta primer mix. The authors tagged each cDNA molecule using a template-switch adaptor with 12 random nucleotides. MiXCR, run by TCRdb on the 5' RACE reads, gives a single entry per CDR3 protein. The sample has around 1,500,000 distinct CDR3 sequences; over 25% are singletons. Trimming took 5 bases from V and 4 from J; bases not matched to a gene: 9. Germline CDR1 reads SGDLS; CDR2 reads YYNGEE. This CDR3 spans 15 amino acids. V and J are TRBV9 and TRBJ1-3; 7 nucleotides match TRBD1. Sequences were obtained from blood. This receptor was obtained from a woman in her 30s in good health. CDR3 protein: CASSQQGSGGNTIYF. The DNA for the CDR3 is TGTGCCAGCAGTCAACAGGGGAGTGGAGGAAACACCATATATTTT.